This T cell receptor beta chain was sequenced for a study of post-analysis software for immune sequencing data. Broader study findings: In patients, five or six TRBV segments were more frequent than in controls, with TRBV5-6, TRBV5-1 and TRBV20-1 among them. Significantly decreased normalized Chao1 diversity was recorded for multiple sclerosis patients relative to controls. By F measure, samples from a shared preparation batch strongly co-clustered.

TCR beta libraries were prepared from cDNA with unique molecular identifiers. TCRdb passed the PCR reads through MiXCR, listing each CDR3 protein once. The table lists 600,000 to 750,000 distinct CDR3 sequences, around 60% of them singletons. This CDR3 is 13 amino acids long. Looked up from germline, CDR1 is DFQATT and CDR2 is SNEGSKA (reference sequence). V was trimmed by 0 bases and J by 3 bases, leaving 5 bases between them. This clonotype has only one observation. Its target is not known. The sample taken for sequencing was blood. The sequence derives from a girl aged 2-10 years with multiple sclerosis. This rearrangement joins TRBV20-1 to TRBJ2-2; D gene ambiguous. The CDR3 nucleotides read TGCAGTGCTAGAGATACAGACACCGGGGAGCTGTTTTTT. Translated: CSARDTDTGELFF.